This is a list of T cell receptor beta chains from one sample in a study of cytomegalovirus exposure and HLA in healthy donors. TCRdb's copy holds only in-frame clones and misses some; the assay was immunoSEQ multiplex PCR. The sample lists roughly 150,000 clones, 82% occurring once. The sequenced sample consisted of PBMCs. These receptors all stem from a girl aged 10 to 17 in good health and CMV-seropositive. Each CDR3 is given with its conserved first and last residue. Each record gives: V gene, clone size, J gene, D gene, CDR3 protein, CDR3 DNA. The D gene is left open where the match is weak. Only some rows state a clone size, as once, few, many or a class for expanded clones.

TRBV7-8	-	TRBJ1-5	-	CASSPQQGDNQPQHF	TGTGCCAGCAGCCCGCAACAGGGCGACAATCAGCCCCAGCATTTT
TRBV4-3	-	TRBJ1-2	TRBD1	CASSQDIYRGPWEGGYTF	TGCGCCAGCAGCCAAGATATCTACAGGGGACCCTGGGAAGGTGGCTACACCTTC
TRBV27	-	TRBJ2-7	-	CASSSTAYSYEQYF	TGTGCCAGCAGTTCGACAGCCTACTCCTACGAGCAGTACTTC
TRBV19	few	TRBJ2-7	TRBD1	CASSIPGQGAYEQYF	TGTGCCAGTAGTATCCCGGGACAGGGGGCCTACGAGCAGTACTTC
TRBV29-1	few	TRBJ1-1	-	CSVDGGQGTEAFF	TGCAGCGTTGACGGGGGGCAGGGCACTGAAGCTTTCTTT
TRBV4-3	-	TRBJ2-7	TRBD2	CASSLRPGGEQYF	TGCGCCAGCAGCCTCCGACCGGGGGGCGAGCAGTACTTC
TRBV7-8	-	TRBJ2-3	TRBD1	CASSLASGGADTQYF	TGTGCCAGCAGCTTAGCATCAGGGGGCGCAGATACGCAGTATTTT
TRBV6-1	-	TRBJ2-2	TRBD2	CASSEVVAGANTGELFF	TGTGCCAGCAGTGAAGTCGTAGCGGGCGCGAACACCGGGGAGCTGTTTTTT
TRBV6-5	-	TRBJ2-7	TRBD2	CASSYSRGLTSYEQYF	TGTGCCAGCAGTTACTCGAGGGGACTAACTTCCTACGAGCAGTACTTC
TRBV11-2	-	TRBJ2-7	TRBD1	CASSPYWTGRYEQYF	TGTGCCAGCAGCCCGTACTGGACAGGCCGGTACGAGCAGTACTTC
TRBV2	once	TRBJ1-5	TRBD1	CASSGAQGANQPQHF	TGTGCCAGCAGCGGGGCACAGGGGGCTAATCAGCCCCAGCATTTT
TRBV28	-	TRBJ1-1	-	CASNLEGDTEAFF	TGTGCCAGCAACCTGGAAGGGGACACTGAAGCTTTCTTT
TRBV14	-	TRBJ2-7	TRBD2	CASSLTSGIYEQYF	TGTGCCAGCAGCCTAACTAGCGGGATTTACGAGCAGTACTTC
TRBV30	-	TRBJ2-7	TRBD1	CASGQGTYEQYF	TGTGCCTCTGGACAGGGGACCTACGAGCAGTACTTC
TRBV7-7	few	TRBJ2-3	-	CASSFGVGDTQYF	TGTGCTAGCAGCTTCGGGGTCGGAGATACGCAGTATTTT
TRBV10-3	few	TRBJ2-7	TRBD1	CAISEGGGQGYEQYF	TGTGCCATCAGTGAGGGGGGGGGACAGGGATACGAGCAGTACTTC
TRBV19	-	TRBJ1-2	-	CASSIDPRSNYGYTF	TGTGCCAGTAGTATAGATCCGAGATCCAACTATGGCTACACCTTC
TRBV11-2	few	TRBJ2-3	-	CASSLIPLGTQYF	TGTGCCAGCAGCTTAATCCCCCTAGGTACGCAGTATTTT
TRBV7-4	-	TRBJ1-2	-	CASRYSYGYTF	TGTGCCAGCAGATATAGCTATGGCTACACCTTC
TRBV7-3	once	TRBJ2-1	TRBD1	CASSLYGTGVNEQFF	TGTGCCAGCAGCTTATATGGGACAGGGGTTAATGAGCAGTTCTTC
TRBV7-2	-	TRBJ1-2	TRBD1	CASSDGQGYGYTF	TGTGCCAGCAGCGATGGACAGGGCTATGGCTACACCTTC
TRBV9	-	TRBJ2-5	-	CASSVMAQETQYF	TGTGCCAGCAGCGTCATGGCCCAAGAGACCCAGTACTTC
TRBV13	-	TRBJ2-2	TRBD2	CASSPRLAGGPGETGELFF	TGTGCCAGCAGCCCGCGACTAGCGGGAGGGCCCGGGGAAACCGGGGAGCTGTTTTTT
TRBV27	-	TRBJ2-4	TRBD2	CATPPLRELLGNIQYF	TGTGCCACCCCGCCTCTGCGGGAGCTATTAGGAAACATTCAGTACTTC
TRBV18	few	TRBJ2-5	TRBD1	CASSPAQGVQETQYF	TGTGCCAGCTCACCAGCTCAGGGGGTCCAAGAGACCCAGTACTTC
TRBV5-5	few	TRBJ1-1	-	CASSLEINTEAFF	TGTGCCAGCAGCTTGGAAATAAACACTGAAGCTTTCTTT
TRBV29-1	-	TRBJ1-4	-	CSGFSGEKLFF	TGCAGCGGCTTTTCAGGAGAAAAACTGTTTTTT
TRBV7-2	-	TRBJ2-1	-	CASSSNWGVEQFF	TGTGCCAGCAGCTCCAATTGGGGGGTTGAGCAGTTCTTC
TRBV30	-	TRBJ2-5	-	CAWSVRGYGTQYF	TGTGCCTGGAGTGTAAGAGGGTATGGGACCCAGTACTTC
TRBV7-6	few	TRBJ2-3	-	CASSSEITDTQYF	TGTGCCAGCAGCTCAGAAATCACAGATACGCAGTATTTT
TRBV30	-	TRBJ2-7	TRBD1	CAWSRQGADEQYF	TGTGCCTGGAGTAGACAGGGGGCGGACGAGCAGTACTTC
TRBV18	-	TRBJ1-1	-	CASSPLPGRGNTEAFF	TGTGCCAGCTCACCTCTCCCGGGTCGCGGGAACACTGAAGCTTTCTTT
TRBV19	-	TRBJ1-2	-	CASSTSQASFYGYTF	TGTGCCAGTAGTACCTCACAGGCTTCCTTCTATGGCTACACCTTC
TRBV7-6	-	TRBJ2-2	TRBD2	CASSFGTSGRTDTGELFF	TGTGCCAGCAGCTTCGGGACTAGCGGGAGGACTGACACCGGGGAGCTGTTTTTT